This T cell receptor (beta chain) was obtained from a study of shared clonotypes between healthy human individuals. Sequencing was performed with immunoSEQ multiplex PCR; in TCRdb, only in-frame clones are kept and a portion is missing. The data show about 1.5 million clones, 95% to 97% seen once. Free of recent acute infections or vaccinations, the donors were healthy HIV-negative adults. In germline, CDR1 is SGHTA, CDR2 FQGNSA. The ends lost 4 bases at V and 4 bases at J; junction bases unmatched: 6. This CDR3 is 15 amino acids long. Study-wide results and caveats: Sharing across several donors was seen in 4.5% to 5.5% of naive CD4 clonotypes. Relative to clonotypes present in all four donors, those not shared had lower generation probabilities. Large depth notwithstanding, sorted-subset sequencing proved incomplete by rarefaction.

Of note for this clone: Its antigen remains unidentified. The same CDR3 also results from other DNA sequences found in this sample.

Sequenced: naive CD4+ T cells sorted from blood. As for subset: CD45RA+ positively selected. This sequence was found in a man aged 30-40 years in good health. This chain joins TRBV7-2 and TRBJ2-7; 11 positions agree with TRBD2. The CDR3 loop reads CASSSLAGGLYEQYF. CDR3 DNA sequence: TGTGCCAGCAGCTCATTAGCGGGAGGGCTTTACGAGCAGTACTTC. Based on the CDR3 plus reference TRBV7-2 and TRBJ2-7, the full variable domain is GAGVSQSPSNKVTEKGKDVELRCDPISGHTALYWYRQSLGQGLEFLIYFQGNSAPDKSGLPSDRFSAERTGGSVSTLTIQRTQQEDSAVYLCASSSLAGGLYEQYFGPGTRLTVT.